This is a list of T cell receptor beta chains from one sample in a study of early T cells in non-severe SARS-CoV-2 infection. MiXCR, applied by TCRdb to the 5' RACE reads, yields one record per CDR3 protein. The sample includes about 25,000 distinct CDR3 sequences, around 4% seen only once; the top ten take roughly 14%. The sequencing input was whole blood. The receptors shown here come from an adult who was a healthcare worker with PCR-confirmed SARS-CoV-2 infection or an uninfected control (not recorded which). CDR3s include the opening cysteine and the closing phenylalanine or tryptophan. Fields, in order: V gene, clone size, D gene, J gene, CDR3 protein, CDR3 DNA. D genes are given only for firm matches. Size tells how often a clone was seen (once, few, many) or the class of an expanded clone, and some rows leave it out.

V gene: TRBV6-2/TRBV6-3
clone size: many
D gene: -
J gene: TRBJ2-6
CDR3 protein: CASTNGGSGANVLTF
CDR3 DNA: TGTGCCAGCACCAACGGGGGCTCTGGGGCCAACGTCCTGACTTTC

V gene: TRBV5-1
clone size: -
D gene: -
J gene: TRBJ1-1
CDR3 protein: CASSLLTGSNTEAFF
CDR3 DNA: TGCGCCAGCAGCTTGTTAACAGGGTCGAACACTGAAGCTTTCTTT

V gene: TRBV7-2
clone size: many
D gene: -
J gene: TRBJ1-1
CDR3 protein: CASSFLAEEAFF
CDR3 DNA: TGTGCCAGCAGCTTTCTTGCTGAGGAAGCTTTCTTT

V gene: TRBV5-4
clone size: few
D gene: -
J gene: TRBJ1-1
CDR3 protein: CASSTERGRRTEAFF
CDR3 DNA: TGTGCCAGCAGCACCGAACGGGGTCGTCGGACTGAAGCTTTCTTT

V gene: TRBV19
clone size: many
D gene: -
J gene: TRBJ1-5
CDR3 protein: CASSMGGIRPQHF
CDR3 DNA: TGTGCCAGTAGTATGGGAGGAATACGGCCCCAGCATTTT

V gene: TRBV7-2
clone size: many
D gene: -
J gene: TRBJ2-2
CDR3 protein: CASSPGQSTGELFF
CDR3 DNA: TGTGCCAGCAGCCCAGGACAGTCCACCGGGGAGCTGTTTTTT

V gene: TRBV28
clone size: -
D gene: -
J gene: TRBJ2-1
CDR3 protein: CASSSSQTQYNEQFF
CDR3 DNA: TGTGCCAGCAGTTCAAGCCAGACCCAATACAATGAGCAGTTCTTC

V gene: TRBV10-1
clone size: many
D gene: -
J gene: TRBJ2-2
CDR3 protein: CASSVTPAGELFF
CDR3 DNA: TGCGCCAGCAGTGTGACTCCGGCCGGGGAGCTGTTTTTT

V gene: TRBV19
clone size: many
D gene: -
J gene: TRBJ1-5
CDR3 protein: CASSLFNQPQHF
CDR3 DNA: TGTGCCAGTAGTCTATTTAATCAGCCCCAGCATTTT

V gene: TRBV7-2
clone size: many
D gene: TRBD2
J gene: TRBJ2-2
CDR3 protein: CASSLDRPLAGGTGELFF
CDR3 DNA: TGTGCCAGCAGCTTAGATCGTCCCCTAGCGGGAGGGACCGGGGAGCTGTTTTTT

V gene: TRBV11-2
clone size: many
D gene: -
J gene: TRBJ2-3
CDR3 protein: CASSLDHDTESDTQYF
CDR3 DNA: TGTGCCAGCAGCTTAGATCATGACACCGAGTCCGATACGCAGTATTTT

V gene: TRBV20-1
clone size: many
D gene: -
J gene: TRBJ1-5
CDR3 protein: CSATGLSNQPQHF
CDR3 DNA: TGCAGTGCTACAGGGTTGAGCAATCAGCCCCAGCATTTT

V gene: TRBV7-9
clone size: few
D gene: TRBD2
J gene: TRBJ2-3
CDR3 protein: CASKLAGGPRGTDTQYF
CDR3 DNA: TGTGCCAGCAAGCTAGCGGGAGGCCCCCGTGGCACAGATACGCAGTATTTT

V gene: TRBV2
clone size: many
D gene: TRBD2
J gene: TRBJ2-7
CDR3 protein: CASSESAGGSYEQYF
CDR3 DNA: TGTGCCAGCAGTGAAAGCGCGGGAGGGTCCTACGAGCAGTACTTC

V gene: TRBV12-5
clone size: -
D gene: -
J gene: TRBJ1-1
CDR3 protein: CASPVRRCQLELTEAFF
CDR3 DNA: TGTGCTAGTCCTGTCCGACGTTGTCAGCTAGAACTTACTGAAGCTTTCTTT

V gene: TRBV4-1
clone size: many
D gene: TRBD1
J gene: TRBJ2-7
CDR3 protein: CASSYTPGTAKPEQYF
CDR3 DNA: TGCGCCAGCAGCTACACCCCCGGGACAGCAAAACCCGAGCAGTACTTC

V gene: TRBV15
clone size: -
D gene: -
J gene: TRBJ1-4
CDR3 protein: CATSNPIWHRDGEKLFF
CDR3 DNA: TGTGCCACCAGCAACCCCATCTGGCACAGGGATGGTGAAAAACTGTTTTTT

V gene: TRBV5-5
clone size: many
D gene: -
J gene: TRBJ2-3
CDR3 protein: CASSLQLDTQYF
CDR3 DNA: TGTGCCAGCAGCCTTCAGTTGGATACGCAGTATTTT

V gene: TRBV20-1
clone size: -
D gene: TRBD2
J gene: TRBJ2-1
CDR3 protein: CSARKTSGPDNEQFF
CDR3 DNA: TGCAGTGCTAGAAAGACTAGCGGGCCCGACAATGAGCAGTTCTTC

V gene: TRBV29-1
clone size: many
D gene: -
J gene: TRBJ2-3
CDR3 protein: CSVENGATDTQYF
CDR3 DNA: TGCAGCGTTGAGAATGGGGCGACAGATACGCAGTATTTT

V gene: TRBV4-3
clone size: few
D gene: TRBD2
J gene: TRBJ2-7
CDR3 protein: CASSQGPGGEQYF
CDR3 DNA: TGCGCCAGCAGCCAAGGGCCGGGGGGCGAGCAGTACTTC

V gene: TRBV5-6
clone size: -
D gene: -
J gene: TRBJ2-2
CDR3 protein: CASSLDPQAGELFF
CDR3 DNA: TGTGCCAGCAGCTTGGACCCGCAGGCCGGGGAGCTGTTTTTT

V gene: TRBV20-1
clone size: many
D gene: TRBD2
J gene: TRBJ2-3
CDR3 protein: CSANSGGEGDTQYF
CDR3 DNA: TGCAGTGCCAATAGCGGGGGGGAAGGAGATACGCAGTATTTT

V gene: TRBV12-3/TRBV12-4
clone size: -
D gene: TRBD1
J gene: TRBJ1-6
CDR3 protein: CASSLEGTGAMSSPLHF
CDR3 DNA: TGTGCCAGCAGTTTAGAGGGGACAGGGGCAATGAGTTCACCCCTCCACTTT

V gene: TRBV6-5
clone size: -
D gene: -
J gene: TRBJ1-2
CDR3 protein: CASRGDPMGYTF
CDR3 DNA: TGTGCCAGCAGGGGGGACCCTATGGGCTACACCTTC

V gene: TRBV20-1
clone size: many
D gene: -
J gene: TRBJ2-3
CDR3 protein: CSASPRTFRSGTDTQYF
CDR3 DNA: TGCAGTGCTAGCCCACGGACTTTTCGGAGCGGCACAGATACGCAGTATTTT

V gene: TRBV7-2
clone size: -
D gene: -
J gene: TRBJ2-3
CDR3 protein: CASSPTRADTQYF
CDR3 DNA: TGTGCCAGCAGTCCTACTCGGGCAGATACGCAGTATTTT

V gene: TRBV6-5
clone size: -
D gene: -
J gene: TRBJ2-7
CDR3 protein: CASSSDGTYEQYF
CDR3 DNA: TGTGCCAGTAGCTCGGACGGGACCTACGAGCAGTACTTC

V gene: TRBV7-6
clone size: many
D gene: TRBD2
J gene: TRBJ2-2
CDR3 protein: CASSRSGSDTGELFF
CDR3 DNA: TGTGCCAGCAGCCGCAGCGGGAGTGACACCGGGGAGCTGTTTTTT

V gene: TRBV20-1
clone size: many
D gene: -
J gene: TRBJ2-1
CDR3 protein: CSAIAGRGDNEQFF
CDR3 DNA: TGCAGTGCTATAGCGGGCAGGGGGGACAATGAGCAGTTCTTC

V gene: TRBV7-2
clone size: many
D gene: -
J gene: TRBJ2-7
CDR3 protein: CASSFLTYEQYF
CDR3 DNA: TGTGCCAGCAGCTTCCTTACCTACGAGCAGTACTTC

V gene: TRBV5-4
clone size: many
D gene: TRBD2
J gene: TRBJ2-5
CDR3 protein: CASSSGLVDGRETQYF
CDR3 DNA: TGTGCCAGCAGCTCGGGACTAGTGGATGGTCGGGAGACCCAGTACTTC

V gene: TRBV20-1
clone size: many
D gene: -
J gene: TRBJ2-7
CDR3 protein: CSASGGRSGEQYF
CDR3 DNA: TGCAGTGCTAGCGGGGGACGGTCGGGAGAGCAGTACTTC

V gene: TRBV5-1
clone size: many
D gene: TRBD1
J gene: TRBJ2-7
CDR3 protein: CASSFQGANEQYF
CDR3 DNA: TGCGCCAGCAGCTTCCAGGGGGCGAACGAGCAGTACTTC

V gene: TRBV6-1
clone size: many
D gene: -
J gene: TRBJ2-1
CDR3 protein: CASSLTLTGTHNEQFF
CDR3 DNA: TGTGCCAGCAGTCTTACATTGACCGGGACGCACAATGAGCAGTTCTTC

V gene: TRBV7-2
clone size: many
D gene: TRBD1
J gene: TRBJ2-7
CDR3 protein: CASSPTDRGSYEQYF
CDR3 DNA: TGTGCCAGCAGCCCAACAGACAGGGGTAGTTACGAGCAGTACTTC

V gene: TRBV7-8
clone size: few
D gene: -
J gene: TRBJ2-2
CDR3 protein: CASSLSGPAPGELFF
CDR3 DNA: TGTGCCAGCAGCTTGTCAGGTCCCGCCCCCGGGGAGCTGTTTTTT